The clone carrying this TCR beta chain was found a few times. Patients chosen for sequencing had shown CD8+CD57+ cell expansion by flow cytometry. Every patient presented with severe acquired aplastic anemia. All patients were therapy-naive when blood was sampled. The data belong to a study of CD8+CD57+ T cells in acquired aplastic anemia. Study details: When averaged, DNA from sorted CD4+ and CD8+ cells came to around 3.4 ug.

V was pared by 4 bases and J by 1 base, with 8 bases between. The CDR3 spans 13 residues. The germline CDR1 and CDR2 sequences are SGHDT and YYEEEE. TCR beta VDJ and CDR3 were profiled, and genomic DNA was the template. TCRdb re-called the reads with MiXCR, one entry per CDR3 protein. The sample consists of more than 250,000 distinct CDR3 sequences, 82% of them appearing once. The TCR was taken from a human donor with aplastic anemia. The sequenced sample consisted of sorted CD4+, CD8+, or CD8+CD57+ T cells (not recorded which) from PBMCs. The genes are TRBV5-6 and TRBJ1-1, with D possibly being TRBD1 (6 bases). The CDR3 spells CASSPTGNTEAFF. CDR3 DNA: TGTGCCAGCAGCCCGACAGGGAACACTGAAGCTTTCTTT.